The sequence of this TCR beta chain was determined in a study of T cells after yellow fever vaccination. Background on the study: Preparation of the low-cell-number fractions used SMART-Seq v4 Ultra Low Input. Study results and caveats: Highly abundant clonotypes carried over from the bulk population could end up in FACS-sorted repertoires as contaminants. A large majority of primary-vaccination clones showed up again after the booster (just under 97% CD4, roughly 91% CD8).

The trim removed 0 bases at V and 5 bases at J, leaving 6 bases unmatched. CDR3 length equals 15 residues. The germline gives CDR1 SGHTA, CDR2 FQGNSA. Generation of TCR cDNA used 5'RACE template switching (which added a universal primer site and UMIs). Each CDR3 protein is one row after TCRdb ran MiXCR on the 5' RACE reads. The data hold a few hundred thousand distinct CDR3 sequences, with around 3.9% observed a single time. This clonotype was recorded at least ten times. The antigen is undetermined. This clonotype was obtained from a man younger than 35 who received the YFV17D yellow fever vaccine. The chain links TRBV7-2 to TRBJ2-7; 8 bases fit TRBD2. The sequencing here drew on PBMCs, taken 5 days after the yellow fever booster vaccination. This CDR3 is CASSLAGRGVDEQYF. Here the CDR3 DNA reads TGTGCCAGCAGCTTAGCGGGGCGGGGGGTGGACGAGCAGTACTTC.